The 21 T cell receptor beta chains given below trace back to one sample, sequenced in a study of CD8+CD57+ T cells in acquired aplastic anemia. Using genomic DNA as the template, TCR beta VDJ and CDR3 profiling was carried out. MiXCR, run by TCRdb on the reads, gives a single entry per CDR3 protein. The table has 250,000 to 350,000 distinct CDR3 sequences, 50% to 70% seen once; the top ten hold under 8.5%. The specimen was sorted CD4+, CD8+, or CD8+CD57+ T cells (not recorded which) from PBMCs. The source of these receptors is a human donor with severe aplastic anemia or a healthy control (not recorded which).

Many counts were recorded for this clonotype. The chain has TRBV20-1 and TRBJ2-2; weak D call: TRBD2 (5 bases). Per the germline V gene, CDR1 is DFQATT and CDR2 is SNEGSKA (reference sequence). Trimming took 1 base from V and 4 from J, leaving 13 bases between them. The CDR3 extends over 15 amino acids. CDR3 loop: CSARAPGITTGELFF. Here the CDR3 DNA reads TGCAGTGCTAGAGCCCCCGGGATTACCACCGGGGAGCTGTTTTTT.

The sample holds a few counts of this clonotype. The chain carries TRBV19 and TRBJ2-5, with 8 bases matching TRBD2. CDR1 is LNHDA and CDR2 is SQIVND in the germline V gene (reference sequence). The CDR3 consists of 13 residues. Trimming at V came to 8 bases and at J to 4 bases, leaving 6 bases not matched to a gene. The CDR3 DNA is TGTGCCAGTTCTGCGGGAGGAGGAGAGACCCAGTACTTC. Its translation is CASSAGGGETQYF.

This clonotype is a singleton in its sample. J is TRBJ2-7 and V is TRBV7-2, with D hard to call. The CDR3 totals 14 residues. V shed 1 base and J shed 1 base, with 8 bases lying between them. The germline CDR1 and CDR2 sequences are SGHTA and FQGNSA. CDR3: CASSLGIRSYEQYF. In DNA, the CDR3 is TGTGCCAGCAGCTTAGGTATCCGTTCCTACGAGCAGTACTTC.

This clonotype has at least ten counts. The CDR3: CASSFSPPGPSGTEAFF. CDR3 coding DNA: TGTGCCAGCAGTTTTTCGCCACCGGGCCCCTCTGGAACTGAAGCTTTCTTT. This chain joins TRBV12-3 or TRBV12-4 and TRBJ1-1; the D is unclear. V was shortened by 3 bases and J by 5 bases, with 22 bases between the two germline ends. The CDR3 runs to 17 residues.

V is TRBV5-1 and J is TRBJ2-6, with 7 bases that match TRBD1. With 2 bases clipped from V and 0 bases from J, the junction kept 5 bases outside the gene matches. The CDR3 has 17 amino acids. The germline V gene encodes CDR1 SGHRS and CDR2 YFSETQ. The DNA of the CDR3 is TGCGCCAGCAGCTTAACAGGGGAGAGCTCTGGGGCCAACGTCCTGACTTTC. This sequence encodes CASSLTGESSGANVLTF.

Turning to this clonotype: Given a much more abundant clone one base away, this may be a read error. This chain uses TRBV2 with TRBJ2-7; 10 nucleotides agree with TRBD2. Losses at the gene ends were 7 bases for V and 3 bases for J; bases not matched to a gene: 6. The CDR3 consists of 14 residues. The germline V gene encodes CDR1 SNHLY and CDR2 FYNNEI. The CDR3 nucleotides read TGTGCCAGCACGCTAGCGGGGGAGGACTACGAGCAGTACTTC. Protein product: CASTLAGEDYEQYF.

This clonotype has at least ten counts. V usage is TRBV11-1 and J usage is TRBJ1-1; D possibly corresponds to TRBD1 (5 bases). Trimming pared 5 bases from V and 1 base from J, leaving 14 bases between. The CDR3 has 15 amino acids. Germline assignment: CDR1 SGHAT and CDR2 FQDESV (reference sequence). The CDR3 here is CASSPRLTGNTEAFF. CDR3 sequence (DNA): TGTGCCAGCAGCCCAAGACTAACAGGGAACACTGAAGCTTTCTTT.

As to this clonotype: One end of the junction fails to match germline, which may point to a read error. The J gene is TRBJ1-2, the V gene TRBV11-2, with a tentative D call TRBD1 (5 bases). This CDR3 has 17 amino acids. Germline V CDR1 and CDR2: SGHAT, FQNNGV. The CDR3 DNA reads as TGTGCCAGCAGCTTCACCTGGGAGTCGGGGCGAGATTATGGGTACACCTTC. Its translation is CASSFTWESGRDYGYTF.

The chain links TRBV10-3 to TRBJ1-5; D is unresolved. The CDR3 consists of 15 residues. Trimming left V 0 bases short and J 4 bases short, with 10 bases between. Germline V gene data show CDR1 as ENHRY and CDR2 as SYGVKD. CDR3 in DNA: TGTGCCATCAGTGAGTCCACAAGGAGTAATCAGCCCCAGCATTTT. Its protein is CAISESTRSNQPQHF.

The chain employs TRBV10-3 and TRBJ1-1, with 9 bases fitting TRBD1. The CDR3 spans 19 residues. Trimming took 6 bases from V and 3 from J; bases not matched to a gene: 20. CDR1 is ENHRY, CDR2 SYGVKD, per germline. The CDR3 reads CAISSRGTGQPSLDTEAFF. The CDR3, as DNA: TGTGCCATCAGCAGCCGCGGGACAGGGCAACCATCCCTGGACACTGAAGCTTTCTTT.

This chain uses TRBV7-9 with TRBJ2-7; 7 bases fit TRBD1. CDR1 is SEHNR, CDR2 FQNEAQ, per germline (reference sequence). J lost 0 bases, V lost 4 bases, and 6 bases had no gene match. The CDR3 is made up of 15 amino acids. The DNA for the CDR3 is TGTGCCAGCAGCTCTACAGGGGTGAACTCCTACGAGCAGTACTTC. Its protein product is CASSSTGVNSYEQYF.

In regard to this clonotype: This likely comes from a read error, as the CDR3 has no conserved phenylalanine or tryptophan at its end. CDR3 bases: TGTGCCAGCAGCGGTAGCGGGTCCTCCTACAATGAGCAGTTCCTC. Residues: CASSGSGSSYNEQFL. V and J are TRBV2 and TRBJ2-1; 7 bases align to TRBD2. The CDR3 has 15 amino acids. CDR1 is SNHLY, CDR2 FYNNEI, per germline. V lost 6 bases and J lost 0; bases outside the gene matches: 5.

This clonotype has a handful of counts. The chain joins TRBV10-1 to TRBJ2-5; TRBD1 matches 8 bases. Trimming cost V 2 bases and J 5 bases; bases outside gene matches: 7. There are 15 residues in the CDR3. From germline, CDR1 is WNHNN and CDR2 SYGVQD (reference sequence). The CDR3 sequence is CASSEGQGAKETQYF. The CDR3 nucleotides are TGCGCCAGCAGTGAGGGGCAGGGGGCTAAGGAGACCCAGTACTTC.

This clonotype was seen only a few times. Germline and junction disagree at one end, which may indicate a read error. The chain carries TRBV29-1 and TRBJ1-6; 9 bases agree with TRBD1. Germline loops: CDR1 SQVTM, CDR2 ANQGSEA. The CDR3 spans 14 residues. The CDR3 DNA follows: TGCGGCGTTGAGGGACAGGGAGATAATTCACCCCTCCACTTT. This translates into CGVEGQGDNSPLHF.

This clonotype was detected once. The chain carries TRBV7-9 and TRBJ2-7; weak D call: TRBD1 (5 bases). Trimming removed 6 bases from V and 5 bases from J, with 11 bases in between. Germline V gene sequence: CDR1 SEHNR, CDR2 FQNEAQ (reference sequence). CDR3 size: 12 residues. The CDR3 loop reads CASRTQGHEQYF. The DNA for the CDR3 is TGTGCCAGCAGGACTCAGGGCCACGAGCAGTACTTC.

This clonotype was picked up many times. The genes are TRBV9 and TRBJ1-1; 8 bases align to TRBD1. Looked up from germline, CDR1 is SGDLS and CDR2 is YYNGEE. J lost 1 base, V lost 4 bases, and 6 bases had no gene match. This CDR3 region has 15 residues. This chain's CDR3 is CASSPRDRSNTEAFF. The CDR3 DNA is TGTGCCAGCAGCCCCCGGGACAGGTCGAACACTGAAGCTTTCTTT.

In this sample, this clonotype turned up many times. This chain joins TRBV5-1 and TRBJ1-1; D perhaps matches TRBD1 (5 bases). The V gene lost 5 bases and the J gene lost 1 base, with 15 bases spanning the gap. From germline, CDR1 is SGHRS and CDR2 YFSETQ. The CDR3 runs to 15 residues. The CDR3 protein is CASRRTGLTNTEAFF. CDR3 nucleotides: TGCGCCAGCAGACGAACGGGACTGACGAACACTGAAGCTTTCTTT.

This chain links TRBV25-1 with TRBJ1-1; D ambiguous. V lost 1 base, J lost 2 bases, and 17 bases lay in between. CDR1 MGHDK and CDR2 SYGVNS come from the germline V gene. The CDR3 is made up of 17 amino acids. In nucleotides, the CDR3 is TGTGCCAGCAGTGAATCGTTTAAAGGCAGATTTAACACTGAAGCTTTCTTT. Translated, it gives CASSESFKGRFNTEAFF.

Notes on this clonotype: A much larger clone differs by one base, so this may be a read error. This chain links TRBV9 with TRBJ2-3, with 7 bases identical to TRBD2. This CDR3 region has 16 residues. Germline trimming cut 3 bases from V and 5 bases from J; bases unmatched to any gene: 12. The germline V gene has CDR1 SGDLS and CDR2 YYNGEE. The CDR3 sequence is CASSGGTGGGLDTQYF. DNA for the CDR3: TGTGCCAGCAGCGGGGGGACTGGCGGGGGACTAGATACGCAGTATTTT.

The CDR3 DNA sequence: TGTGCCGGGCGGACTAGCGACGAGACCCAGTACTTC. Translation: CAGRTSDETQYF. This chain links TRBV6-6 with TRBJ2-5, with 9 bases fitting TRBD2. CDR3 length: 12 amino acids. In germline, CDR1 is MNHNY, CDR2 SVGAGI (reference sequence). Trimming cost V 11 bases and J 5 bases; bases outside gene matches: 6.

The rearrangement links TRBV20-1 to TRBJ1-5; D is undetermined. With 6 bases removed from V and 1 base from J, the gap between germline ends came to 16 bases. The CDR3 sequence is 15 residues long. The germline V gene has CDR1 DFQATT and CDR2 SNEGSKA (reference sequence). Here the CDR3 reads CSASSRYGSNQPQHF. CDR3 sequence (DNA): TGCAGTGCCAGCAGCCGTTACGGCAGCAATCAGCCCCAGCATTTT.